A selection of T cell receptor beta chains follows, all from one sample in a study of T cell changes during pregnancy in multiple sclerosis. Assay: immunoSEQ multiplex PCR; the TCRdb copy retains only in-frame clones and omits some. Of roughly 50,000 clones in the sample, almost 95% were seen once. Here the sequenced sample was CD4+ T cells from peripheral blood mononuclear cells, taken in the third trimester of pregnancy. The source of these receptors is a female donor with multiple sclerosis, enrolled in a pregnancy study. Both conserved end residues are part of each CDR3. Each record gives: CDR3 DNA, CDR3 protein, CDR3 length, V gene, J gene, clone size, D gene. The D gene is left open where the match is weak. Only part of the rows carry a size: once, few, many, or a class if the clone is expanded.

CDR3 DNA: TGTGCCTGGAGTTCCGGGACAGTACAGCCCCAGCATTTT; CDR3 protein: CAWSSGTVQPQHF; CDR3 length: 13; V gene: TRBV30; J gene: TRBJ1-5; clone size: .; D gene: TRBD1
CDR3 DNA: TGTGCCATCAGTGAGTCGACTAGCAGTACGCAGTATTTT; CDR3 protein: CAISESTSSTQYF; CDR3 length: 13; V gene: TRBV10-3; J gene: TRBJ2-3; clone size: .; D gene: TRBD2
CDR3 DNA: TGTGCCGTACGGACAGGGGGCGGAAACACCATATATTTT; CDR3 protein: CAVRTGGGNTIYF; CDR3 length: 13; V gene: TRBV6-5; J gene: TRBJ1-3; clone size: .; D gene: TRBD1
CDR3 DNA: TGTGCCAGCAGCTCCGACAGGCGTAACACAGATACGCAGTATTTT; CDR3 protein: CASSSDRRNTDTQYF; CDR3 length: 15; V gene: TRBV11-1; J gene: TRBJ2-3; clone size: .; D gene: .
CDR3 DNA: TGCGCCAGCAGCCGATCGGACAGGGTGTCCACAGATACGCAGTATTTT; CDR3 protein: CASSRSDRVSTDTQYF; CDR3 length: 16; V gene: TRBV4-1; J gene: TRBJ2-3; clone size: .; D gene: TRBD1
CDR3 DNA: TGTGCCAGCAGCTTTGTTGGGGGGGGGAGCACCGGGGAGCTGTTTTTT; CDR3 protein: CASSFVGGGSTGELFF; CDR3 length: 16; V gene: TRBV5-4; J gene: TRBJ2-2; clone size: .; D gene: TRBD2
CDR3 DNA: TGTGCCAGCAGCTTACTTACCCCGGGTGGGAGGGGCAAAAACATTCAGTACTTC; CDR3 protein: CASSLLTPGGRGKNIQYF; CDR3 length: 18; V gene: TRBV7-6; J gene: TRBJ2-4; clone size: .; D gene: TRBD2
CDR3 DNA: TGTGCCAGCAGCTTACGTTGGACGGGATCCTACGAGCAGTACTTC; CDR3 protein: CASSLRWTGSYEQYF; CDR3 length: 15; V gene: TRBV7-8; J gene: TRBJ2-7; clone size: .; D gene: .
CDR3 DNA: TGCAGCGTTGACCGGCCAGGGGAAAGCTACAATGAGCAGTTCTTC; CDR3 protein: CSVDRPGESYNEQFF; CDR3 length: 15; V gene: TRBV29-1; J gene: TRBJ2-1; clone size: .; D gene: .
CDR3 DNA: TGTGCCAGCAGCCAGGCGGGGGGCCGCTACGAGCAGTACTTC; CDR3 protein: CASSQAGGRYEQYF; CDR3 length: 14; V gene: TRBV7-2; J gene: TRBJ2-7; clone size: once; D gene: TRBD2
CDR3 DNA: TGTGCCAGCAGCACCGGGGGTAGCAGAGAGCAGTTCTTC; CDR3 protein: CASSTGGSREQFF; CDR3 length: 13; V gene: TRBV5-5; J gene: TRBJ2-1; clone size: .; D gene: .
CDR3 DNA: TGTGCCAGCAGTCCGCGGACTAGCGGTCTTACGGGTACGCAGTATTTT; CDR3 protein: CASSPRTSGLTGTQYF; CDR3 length: 16; V gene: TRBV2; J gene: TRBJ2-3; clone size: .; D gene: TRBD2
CDR3 DNA: TGTGCCAGCAGGTCTCTGGGCCAGGGTCATCAGCCCCAGCATTTT; CDR3 protein: CASRSLGQGHQPQHF; CDR3 length: 15; V gene: TRBV28; J gene: TRBJ1-5; clone size: .; D gene: .
CDR3 DNA: TGTGCCAGCAGCTTGGGAACAGCGAACACTGAAGCTTTCTTT; CDR3 protein: CASSLGTANTEAFF; CDR3 length: 14; V gene: TRBV5-4; J gene: TRBJ1-1; clone size: .; D gene: .
CDR3 DNA: TGCGCCAGCAGCGCGGGGACAGGGGCAGACTATGGCTACACCTTC; CDR3 protein: CASSAGTGADYGYTF; CDR3 length: 15; V gene: TRBV5-1; J gene: TRBJ1-2; clone size: .; D gene: TRBD1
CDR3 DNA: TGTGCCAGCAGTTTGGGACACGAGAATCAGCCCCAGCATTTT; CDR3 protein: CASSLGHENQPQHF; CDR3 length: 14; V gene: TRBV28; J gene: TRBJ1-5; clone size: once; D gene: .
CDR3 DNA: TGTGCCAGCAGCTTGCAGGGGGCGATCACAGATACGCAGTATTTT; CDR3 protein: CASSLQGAITDTQYF; CDR3 length: 15; V gene: TRBV5-8; J gene: TRBJ2-3; clone size: .; D gene: TRBD1
CDR3 DNA: TGTGCCAGCAGCCCATTACAGGGCCATGGCTACACCTTC; CDR3 protein: CASSPLQGHGYTF; CDR3 length: 13; V gene: TRBV16; J gene: TRBJ1-2; clone size: .; D gene: .
CDR3 DNA: TGTGCCAGCAGCTTAGTTCTGCGGGAGGGCTACGAGCAGTACTTC; CDR3 protein: CASSLVLREGYEQYF; CDR3 length: 15; V gene: TRBV11-2; J gene: TRBJ2-7; clone size: .; D gene: TRBD2
CDR3 DNA: TGTGCTAGCAGCTTAGGGCAGGACTACGAGCAGTACTTC; CDR3 protein: CASSLGQDYEQYF; CDR3 length: 13; V gene: TRBV7-7; J gene: TRBJ2-7; clone size: .; D gene: .
CDR3 DNA: TGTGCCAGCAGCGGAAGAGGCAGGGTCTACGAGCAGTACTTC; CDR3 protein: CASSGRGRVYEQYF; CDR3 length: 14; V gene: TRBV21-1; J gene: TRBJ2-7; clone size: .; D gene: .
CDR3 DNA: TGTGCCAGCAGCTTAGCGGCAGGGGAAGCTTTCTTT; CDR3 protein: CASSLAAGEAFF; CDR3 length: 12; V gene: TRBV7-2; J gene: TRBJ1-1; clone size: few; D gene: .
CDR3 DNA: TGTGCCAGCAGTTCCGGGGGTGTAGCCCAGCATTTT; CDR3 protein: CASSSGGVAQHF; CDR3 length: 12; V gene: TRBV6-5; J gene: TRBJ1-5; clone size: once; D gene: .
CDR3 DNA: TGCGCCAGCAGCCTGGGACAGGGGGATCGAAAACTGTTTTTT; CDR3 protein: CASSLGQGDRKLFF; CDR3 length: 14; V gene: TRBV5-1; J gene: TRBJ1-4; clone size: few; D gene: TRBD1
CDR3 DNA: TGTGCCAGCAGCTTAGCGCTACCCACCGGGACTAGCCTAGCTTTTACCTACGAGCAGTACTTC; CDR3 protein: CASSLALPTGTSLAFTYEQYF; CDR3 length: 21; V gene: TRBV7-2; J gene: TRBJ2-7; clone size: .; D gene: TRBD2
CDR3 DNA: TGTGCCTCAGCTGGGGGCCGCAGCCTCGAGCAGTACTTC; CDR3 protein: CASAGGRSLEQYF; CDR3 length: 13; V gene: TRBV30; J gene: TRBJ2-7; clone size: .; D gene: .
CDR3 DNA: TGTGCCACCAGCAGAGAGCTGGTGGGGCGGGAAAGCCCTTTTTTT; CDR3 protein: CATSRELVGRESPFF; CDR3 length: 15; V gene: TRBV15; J gene: TRBJ2-2; clone size: .; D gene: .
CDR3 DNA: TGTGCCAGTACCCGTGGGGAGGGAGGCAATGAGCAGTTCTTC; CDR3 protein: CASTRGEGGNEQFF; CDR3 length: 14; V gene: TRBV19; J gene: TRBJ2-1; clone size: .; D gene: TRBD2
CDR3 DNA: TGTGCCAGCAGAAATATGGAGGGACAGCCCCAGCATTTT; CDR3 protein: CASRNMEGQPQHF; CDR3 length: 13; V gene: TRBV28; J gene: TRBJ1-5; clone size: .; D gene: .
CDR3 DNA: TGTGCCACCAGCAGAGTTCAAGGGACACGGGAAGGGCCCCAGCATTTT; CDR3 protein: CATSRVQGTREGPQHF; CDR3 length: 16; V gene: TRBV15; J gene: TRBJ1-5; clone size: .; D gene: .
CDR3 DNA: TGTGCCAGCAGTTTCACTAGCGGTACCTACGAGCAGTACTTC; CDR3 protein: CASSFTSGTYEQYF; CDR3 length: 14; V gene: TRBV27; J gene: TRBJ2-7; clone size: once; D gene: TRBD2
CDR3 DNA: TGCGCCAGCAGCACGGGACAGCGGCAAGAGACCCAGTACTTC; CDR3 protein: CASSTGQRQETQYF; CDR3 length: 14; V gene: TRBV5-1; J gene: TRBJ2-5; clone size: .; D gene: TRBD1
CDR3 DNA: TGTGCCAGCAGGGAACATAGGGGGCTAGGTGGCCAAGAGACCCAGTACTTC; CDR3 protein: CASREHRGLGGQETQYF; CDR3 length: 17; V gene: TRBV28; J gene: TRBJ2-5; clone size: .; D gene: TRBD1
CDR3 DNA: TGTGCCAGCAGCTTAGAGCATCAGCCCCAGCATTTT; CDR3 protein: CASSLEHQPQHF; CDR3 length: 12; V gene: TRBV7-8; J gene: TRBJ1-5; clone size: .; D gene: .
CDR3 DNA: TGTGCCAGTAGTTCAGGACTTTTCTCCTACGAGCAGTACTTC; CDR3 protein: CASSSGLFSYEQYF; CDR3 length: 14; V gene: TRBV19; J gene: TRBJ2-7; clone size: .; D gene: .
CDR3 DNA: TGTGCCAGTAGTAGTACCGGGACAGCGATTAGAAGCACTGAAGCTTTCTTT; CDR3 protein: CASSSTGTAIRSTEAFF; CDR3 length: 17; V gene: TRBV19; J gene: TRBJ1-1; clone size: .; D gene: TRBD1
CDR3 DNA: TGTGCCAGCAGTGAAGTGACTCGCCGAGCTTTCTTT; CDR3 protein: CASSEVTRRAFF; CDR3 length: 12; V gene: TRBV2; J gene: TRBJ1-1; clone size: .; D gene: .
CDR3 DNA: TGTGCCAGCAGTCTCGAGTGGAACACCGGGGAGCTGTTTTTT; CDR3 protein: CASSLEWNTGELFF; CDR3 length: 14; V gene: TRBV6-4; J gene: TRBJ2-2; clone size: .; D gene: .
CDR3 DNA: TGTGCCAGCAGCTTAGGTAGTCGTCCGAACACTGAAGCTTTCTTT; CDR3 protein: CASSLGSRPNTEAFF; CDR3 length: 15; V gene: TRBV11-2; J gene: TRBJ1-1; clone size: .; D gene: .
CDR3 DNA: TGTGCCAGCAGTTACCTCGGACTAGCGAGCGACGAGCAGTACTTC; CDR3 protein: CASSYLGLASDEQYF; CDR3 length: 15; V gene: TRBV6-6; J gene: TRBJ2-7; clone size: .; D gene: TRBD2
CDR3 DNA: TGCGCCAGCAGCTATACGGACAGGGACGAGCAGTACTTC; CDR3 protein: CASSYTDRDEQYF; CDR3 length: 13; V gene: TRBV5-1; J gene: TRBJ2-7; clone size: .; D gene: TRBD1
CDR3 DNA: TGTGCCAGCAGGGCCGGGACAGGCAAGAACACCGGGGAGCTGTTTTTT; CDR3 protein: CASRAGTGKNTGELFF; CDR3 length: 16; V gene: TRBV11-2; J gene: TRBJ2-2; clone size: .; D gene: TRBD1
CDR3 DNA: TGTGCCAGCAGGTCTCGGGGCGGGAGTTCCACGGATACGCAGTATTTT; CDR3 protein: CASRSRGGSSTDTQYF; CDR3 length: 16; V gene: TRBV28; J gene: TRBJ2-3; clone size: .; D gene: TRBD2
CDR3 DNA: TGCGCCAGCAGCTGGGGGACTAGGGGGGCAGAGACCCAGTACTTC; CDR3 protein: CASSWGTRGAETQYF; CDR3 length: 15; V gene: TRBV5-1; J gene: TRBJ2-5; clone size: once; D gene: TRBD2
CDR3 DNA: TGTGCCAGCAGCTTAGGGAGCATTCAGGGGCCCCAAGAGACCCAGTACTTC; CDR3 protein: CASSLGSIQGPQETQYF; CDR3 length: 17; V gene: TRBV13; J gene: TRBJ2-5; clone size: .; D gene: .
CDR3 DNA: TGCGCCAGCAGATTTAGCGGGAGTAGGGGAGAGACCCAGTACTTC; CDR3 protein: CASRFSGSRGETQYF; CDR3 length: 15; V gene: TRBV5-1; J gene: TRBJ2-5; clone size: .; D gene: TRBD2
CDR3 DNA: TGTGCCAGCAGAGCCTTGGGTGGGACAGGGAATATCGAAGCTTTCTTT; CDR3 protein: CASRALGGTGNIEAFF; CDR3 length: 16; V gene: TRBV2; J gene: TRBJ1-1; clone size: .; D gene: TRBD1
CDR3 DNA: TGCGCCAGCAGCCAAGATTCGGGACAGAGAACCTACGAGCAGTACTTC; CDR3 protein: CASSQDSGQRTYEQYF; CDR3 length: 16; V gene: TRBV4-1; J gene: TRBJ2-7; clone size: once; D gene: TRBD1
CDR3 DNA: TGTGCCAGCAGCCGGGACAGGGGTACAGATACGCAGTATTTT; CDR3 protein: CASSRDRGTDTQYF; CDR3 length: 14; V gene: TRBV2; J gene: TRBJ2-3; clone size: .; D gene: TRBD1
CDR3 DNA: TGTGCCATCCAGGGTTCCACTGAAGCTTTCTTT; CDR3 protein: CAIQGSTEAFF; CDR3 length: 11; V gene: TRBV28; J gene: TRBJ1-1; clone size: .; D gene: .
CDR3 DNA: TGTGCCAGCAGCTTAGCGGCTAGGAGAGCTAACTATGGCTACACCTTC; CDR3 protein: CASSLAARRANYGYTF; CDR3 length: 16; V gene: TRBV7-6; J gene: TRBJ1-2; clone size: .; D gene: .
CDR3 DNA: TGTGCCAGCAGCCTAACAGGGGGCGAGTATTCACCCCTCCACTTT; CDR3 protein: CASSLTGGEYSPLHF; CDR3 length: 15; V gene: TRBV6-5; J gene: TRBJ1-6; clone size: .; D gene: TRBD1